This entry features one T cell receptor beta chain sequence. This specimen comes from a study of STAT5B mutations in CD4+ large granular lymphocyte leukemia. The data were produced by immunoSEQ multiplex PCR, yet TCRdb's version contains in-frame clones alone and is incomplete. The repertoire has some 40,000 clones, 70% to 90% of them found once; the top ten carry less than 3%. The CDR3 extends over 16 amino acids. Specimen: CD4+ T cells from blood buffy coats. This chain connects TRBV12-2 to TRBJ2-2; TRBD2, the D gene given by the table, was not confirmed from the DNA. TRBV12-2 is tagged as a pseudogene. The TCR originated in a human donor in good health. The CDR3 protein is CASRPPSGANTGELFF. Here the CDR3 DNA reads TGTGCAAGTCGCCCTCCTAGCGGAGCAAACACCGGGGAGCTGTTTTTT.